This T cell receptor (beta chain) originates from a study of blood T cell repertoires in COVID-19 (dated by TCRdb to the early 2020s). A note on the overall study: Samples from collaborators originated in the United States, Italy and Spain and spanned both the acute and convalescent phases of COVID-19. The dataset comprised deeply sampled blood TCRbeta repertoires from subjects exposed to, actively infected with, or recovered from COVID-19. Where HLA class I and class II types were available, the types were taken from metadata supplied by the sample provider, not from assay-based typing. The repertoires were released in a freely available public database meant as a resource for research on the immune response to SARS-CoV-2. The samples were drawn from two sources: the first 160 participants of the ongoing ImmuneRACE study, and approximately 1,300 subjects contributed by 6 global collaborators. The prospective study material was composed of cDNA or gDNA derived from T cells, B-cell-depleted T cells, or PBMCs. Nearly every sample came with metadata listing a de-identified subject ID, COVID-19 status, age in years and sex. Here is what the overall study found, with its caveats: Clinical and demographic metadata were provided uncurated, with the amount varying by source and participant.

To note about this clone: What antigen it recognizes has not been identified. No base qualities exist here, and no much larger clone lies one base off it.

One collaborating source in Seattle enrolled patients during active infection and followed them longitudinally through the course of disease. Whole blood was collected in K2EDTA tubes by collaborating institutions according to the institutions' own protocols. For TCRbeta analysis, collaborator samples were shipped as frozen whole blood, as isolated PBMCs, or as DNA extracted from either sample type. The immunoSEQ Assay, a bias-controlled multiplex PCR, was used to amplify TCRbeta CDR3 regions from genomic DNA. Concerning the study's data processing: The number of nucleated cells in each sample was estimated by amplification of reference gene primers within the assay. To quantify the absolute abundance of each unique TCRbeta CDR3 rearrangement, sequence reads were collapsed and filtered. For each sample, productive Simpson clonality was calculated as the square root of Simpson's diversity index across productive rearrangements. The source is immuneACCESS, and TCRdb retained only in-frame sequences with V and J called. Part of the clones is not carried over; for the studies checked, unresolved V genes explain less than half of this, and the remainder is unexplained. D and trimming were read from the DNA, whereas the V and J calls and clone size are those reported in that table. Counted in this sample were around 290,000 clones; 91% of them appeared once. The ten largest clonotypes hold around 2.2% of the sample.

The CDR3 starts with the cysteine, ends with the phenylalanine, and has 17 residues. The DNA shown is the 51-base CDR3, in frame from base 1. V sheds 3 bases and J sheds 2 bases, leaving 16 bases between their ends. Sequences MNHNS (CDR1) and SASEGT (CDR2) are obtained from the germline V gene. The sample consisted of peripheral blood. The V gene is TRBV6-1 and the J gene is TRBJ2-2, with TRBD2 perhaps the D gene, on 6 matching bases. The TCR comes from a woman aged 30 to 39 with COVID-19, enrolled during active disease. The CDR3 reads CASSDLGDWLNTGELFF. The nucleotides are TGTGCCAGCAGTGACCTTGGGGACTGGCTTAACACCGGGGAGCTGTTTTTT.